This T cell receptor beta chain was observed in a study of cytomegalovirus exposure and HLA in healthy donors. Study-wide context: For the approximately 400 genotyped donors, about 79% fell within the Caucasian-associated ancestry cluster.

Use of 60 Vbeta and 13 Jbeta primers characterized the PCR. Sequenced by immunoSEQ multiplex PCR; TCRdb stores in-frame clones only, minus some. Here the sample table reports tens of thousands of clones. On this clone itself: What it binds is unknown.

Broader study findings: Diagnosis of cytomegalovirus status made by the classifier reportedly showed high specificity and sensitivity.

The sample was PBMCs. This clonotype was sampled from a middle-aged man in good health and CMV-seropositive.

CDR3 DNA: TGCGCCAGCAGCTTGAGTACGGGAGGGGTCGGGGAGCAGTACTTC. Translation: CASSLSTGGVGEQYF. The rearrangement joins TRBV5-1 to TRBJ2-7, with 8 bases lining up with TRBD2. Trimming cost V 1 base and J 7 bases; bases outside gene matches: 10. CDR1 is SGHRS, CDR2 YFSETQ, per germline. The CDR3 is 15 residues long.